This entry features one TCR beta chain sequence. The sample is drawn from a study of blood T cell repertoires in COVID-19. Turning to the study itself: Whether acute or convalescent, the COVID-19 samples came from the United States, Italy and Spain. The analysed material was cDNA or gDNA that came from T cells, B-cell-depleted T cells, or PBMCs.

Authors' analysis steps: The assay estimated nucleated cells by amplifying reference gene primers. This table comes from immunoSEQ multiplex PCR, and its TCRdb copy is limited to in-frame clones, with some not included. The DNA was the basis for D and trimming; V, J and clone size are from that table. This sample has about half a million clones, with 75% to 90% found just once. Germline CDR1 and CDR2: MNHEY and SMNVEV (reference sequence). This CDR3 is built from 15 residues. V lost 1 base to trimming and J lost 8 bases, with 14 bases between them. This sequence originates from a human donor in a cohort sampled during active COVID-19. Material for sequencing was peripheral blood. The chain combines TRBV27 with TRBJ1-4, with D possibly TRBD1 on 5 matching bases. CDR3 DNA sequence: TGTGCCAGCAGTTTATGGGGGGGTTCGGGGGAAAAACTGTTTTTT. It translates to CASSLWGGSGEKLFF.